This record covers a single T cell receptor (beta chain). Its specificity is not known. Compared with germline, one end of the junction differs, possibly owing to a read error. Memory CD4+ cells were the fraction left after CD45RA+ naive selection. The table came from immunoSEQ multiplex PCR; TCRdb's copy has only in-frame clones and leaves some out. The table includes some 360,000 clones, less than 75% detected once. The sample originates from a study of shared clonotypes between healthy human individuals. Whole-study findings and limits: Naive subsets typically showed greater estimated richness than memory subsets. The diversity represented, both genetic and in exposure history, was limited by few donors.

The CDR3 extends over 15 amino acids. Germline CDR1 SSHAT, CDR2 FNYEAQ (reference sequence). The rearrangement links TRBV7-7 to TRBJ2-2; possible D gene TRBD1, 5 bases. The TCR sequence derives from a man in his thirties or forties in good health. The material sequenced was memory CD4+ T cells sorted from blood. Indicated subset: CD45RA-negative fraction. The CDR3 coding sequence is TGTGCTAGCAGCTTATCCACCACAGGAGAGGGGGAGCTGTTTTTT. Translation gives CASSLSTTGEGELFF.